This T cell receptor (beta chain) was observed in a study of cytomegalovirus exposure and HLA in healthy donors (dated by TCRdb to between 2016 and 2019). Describing the broader study: The roughly 650 repertoires of the first cohort and the roughly 120 validation repertoires were produced on the same platform, according to a later analysis. The study was designed to test whether signatures of past pathogen exposure could be identified by cataloging public T cell receptors. Besides the first cohort of roughly 660 subjects, a separate validation cohort made up of 120 or so different subjects was used. To predict cytomegalovirus infection status, the study combined high-throughput TCR immunosequencing, statistical association of individual TCRs with disease status, and machine learning. General conclusions and limits of the study: The authors suggested that the approach could potentially be extended to other disease states and immunological phenotypes. The study gave a list of over 150 TCR beta chains associated with cytomegalovirus. A few of the identified cytomegalovirus-associated TCR beta chains were confirmed in vitro to be specific for cytomegalovirus antigens. A later analysis had no HLA typing for the validation cohort, so co-occurrence there was scored across all 110 or so repertoires. A later analysis found that TCRs clustered in the first cohort also tended to co-occur in the 130 or so validation repertoires, with 94% of cluster scores above 0. Cytomegalovirus status was reported to be diagnosed by the classifier with high specificity and sensitivity in both the original and validation cohorts. While some public TCRs were present in many individuals, most TCR sequences turned up only very rarely across donors.

Libraries were prepared through the immunoSEQ multiplex PCR assay. As for how the authors treated the data: To diagnose cytomegalovirus status from the catalog of TCR beta chain sequences, a statistical classification framework was built. TCRdb re-hosts the immuneACCESS table, in-frame sequences only. Its copies lack some clones; in the studies checked, an unresolved V gene accounts for under half of them, and the cause for the rest is not known. V, J and clone size are taken as reported in that table, and D and trimming were inferred from the DNA itself. In this sample the table shows fewer than 200,000 clones, about 95% of which occur a single time. The ten largest clonotypes hold 0.89% of the sample. The CDR3 starts with the cysteine, ends with the phenylalanine, and has 15 residues. The only DNA kept is the CDR3, 45 bases in frame from the first base. Relative to germline, V is 2 bases shorter and J is 6 bases shorter, with 18 bases between their ends. Based on the germline V gene (reference sequence), the CDR1 and CDR2 sequences are GTSNPN and SVGIG.

Donors formed part of the validation cohort, which comprised over a hundred subjects and was distinct from the first cohort of over 500 subjects. With regard to this clone: Its antigen specificity is not known. No base-level quality is on record; no much larger clone is a single base apart.

The TCR comes from a young woman in good health and CMV-seronegative. The source material was PBMCs. The V and J genes are TRBV30 and TRBJ2-3; the best D guess is TRBD2, with 7 bases matching. The DNA reads TGTGCCTGGAGTCCAAGGACGGGGAGGGGGGATACGCAGTATTTT. This is translated as CAWSPRTGRGDTQYF.